One and the same sample provided the 22 T cell receptor beta chains below, sequenced in a study of a mutant IDH1 vaccine in newly diagnosed glioma. The time point: baseline, week 1 (first vaccination visit). As for treatment: pre-vaccination baseline after standard-of-care therapy. The method was immunoSEQ multiplex PCR; TCRdb's version includes in-frame clones alone and lacks a portion of them. Of 55,000 to 70,000 clones in the sample, approximately 83% are singletons; the top ten hold 2.9%. Sample: PBMCs, taken from a glioma patient treated with radiotherapy, temozolomide or both. All receptors derive from a young man with glioma.

V usage is TRBV2 and J usage is TRBJ2-7; 10 nucleotides align to TRBD1. Germline values: CDR1 SNHLY, CDR2 FYNNEI. The CDR3 spans 20 residues. With 3 bases clipped from V and 2 bases from J, the junction kept 19 bases outside the gene matches. CDR3 loop: CASSDGPLRLGQGKPYEQYF. CDR3 sequence (DNA): TGTGCCAGCAGTGATGGGCCCCTTAGATTGGGACAGGGGAAACCCTACGAGCAGTACTTC.

The V call is TRBV9, the J call TRBJ2-6; D is unclear. V shed 5 bases and J shed 0 bases, with 6 bases lying between them. The CDR3 is made up of 14 amino acids. CDR1 is SGDLS and CDR2 is YYNGEE in the germline V gene. The chain's CDR3 is CASSLTSGANVLTF. In DNA, the CDR3 is TGTGCCAGCAGTCTGACCTCTGGGGCCAACGTCCTGACTTTC.

V is TRBV7-2 and J is TRBJ1-1; D ambiguous. V was shortened by 3 bases and J by 0 bases, with 8 bases between the two germline ends. The CDR3 contains 14 residues. Germline V lookup: CDR1 SGHTA, CDR2 FQGNSA. CDR3 region: CASSFRRVNTEAFF. CDR3 in DNA: TGTGCCAGCAGCTTTAGACGGGTGAACACTGAAGCTTTCTTT.

The chain's CDR3 is CASSATGASSGNTIYF. CDR3 sequence (DNA): TGTGCCAGCAGCGCTACAGGGGCAAGCTCTGGAAACACCATATATTTT. This chain uses TRBV9 with TRBJ1-3; 7 bases match TRBD1. CDR1 and CDR2 from the germline V gene are SGDLS and YYNGEE. The CDR3 totals 16 residues. V trimming: 3 bases; J trimming: 0 bases; junction bases outside the gene matches: 6. The whole variable domain, filled in from reference TRBV9 and TRBJ1-3, reads DSGVTQTPKHLITATGQRVTLRCSPRSGDLSVYWYQQSLDQGLQFLIQYYNGEERAKGNILERFSAQQFPDLHSELNLSSLELGDSALYFCASSATGASSGNTIYFGEGSWLTVV.

This rearrangement joins TRBV28 to TRBJ2-5; no reliable D call. CDR3 length: 14 amino acids. V was pared by 6 bases and J by 2 bases, with 13 bases between. From germline, CDR1 is MDHEN and CDR2 SYDVKM. CDR3 DNA: TGTGCCAGCAGCCAGTCGTCCAGTCAAGAGACCCAGTACTTC. As protein: CASSQSSSQETQYF.

The J gene is TRBJ2-2, the V gene TRBV5-1; D is uncertain. CDR3 size: 12 residues. The V gene lost 5 bases and the J gene lost 4 bases, with 6 bases spanning the gap. CDR1 is SGHRS and CDR2 is YFSETQ in the germline V gene. The CDR3 loop reads CASRLGTGELFF. In DNA form, the CDR3 reads TGCGCCAGCAGACTGGGCACCGGGGAGCTGTTTTTT.

The chain employs TRBV29-1 and TRBJ2-5, with D maybe TRBD2 (6 bases). Germline CDR1 reads SQVTM; CDR2 reads ANQGSEA. There are 12 residues in the CDR3. Deletions cut 5 bases from V and 4 bases from J, with 11 bases between. In nucleotides, the CDR3 is TGCAGCGTTTACATGGGGGGAGAGACCCAGTACTTC. Protein product: CSVYMGGETQYF.

The chain uses TRBV19 and TRBJ2-7; TRBD1 matches at 7 bases. This CDR3 region has 12 residues. Germline values: CDR1 LNHDA, CDR2 SQIVND (reference sequence). The trim removed 5 bases at V and 10 bases at J, leaving 8 bases unmatched. The CDR3 here is CASSHRQGLQYF. Written as DNA, the CDR3 is TGTGCCAGTAGTCACAGACAGGGTCTCCAGTACTTC.

The chain carries TRBV5-6 and TRBJ1-5; D is unclear. Trimming removed 2 bases from V and 4 bases from J, with 10 bases in between. The CDR3 contains 14 residues. Germline-derived CDR1 and CDR2 are SGHDT and YYEEEE. CDR3 in DNA: TGTGCCAGCAGCTTTGGGTACCCGAATCAGCCCCAGCATTTT. Protein sequence: CASSFGYPNQPQHF.

The rearrangement uses TRBV6-6 and TRBJ1-5, with D possibly matching TRBD1 (6 bases). CDR1 and CDR2 from the germline V gene are MNHNY and SVGAGI (reference sequence). The CDR3 spans 15 residues. Trimming removed 6 bases from V and 2 bases from J, with 14 bases in between. The CDR3 is CASREQGWGNQPQHF. In nucleotides, the CDR3 is TGTGCCAGCAGAGAACAGGGATGGGGCAATCAGCCCCAGCATTTT.

The V gene is TRBV5-1, the J gene TRBJ2-7, with 7 bases lining up with TRBD1. The length of the CDR3 is 15 residues. Germline V gene lookup returns CDR1 SGHRS and CDR2 YFSETQ. V was clipped by 0 bases and J by 6 bases; unmatched bases: 9. The CDR3 sequence is CASSLAPTGESEQYF. The CDR3 region has the DNA TGCGCCAGCAGCTTGGCCCCCACAGGGGAAAGCGAGCAGTACTTC.

V gene TRBV19 combines with J gene TRBJ1-1; 7 nucleotides agree with TRBD1. This CDR3 has 15 amino acids. V lost 5 bases to trimming and J lost 0 bases; unmatched junction nucleotides: 6. Per germline, CDR1 LNHDA and CDR2 SQIVND (reference sequence). The CDR3 reads CASSGGGQLNTEAFF. CDR3 nucleotides: TGTGCCAGTAGTGGGGGGGGACAGCTGAACACTGAAGCTTTCTTT.

The DNA for the CDR3 is TGTGCCAGTAGTATAGGGGGGGTTGCCCTGCGTGAGCAGTTCTTC. Amino acid sequence: CASSIGGVALREQFF. V and J are TRBV19 and TRBJ2-1; the D gene is possibly TRBD2 (6 bases). The CDR3 totals 15 residues. Germline lookup yields CDR1 LNHDA and CDR2 SQIVND (reference sequence). Trimming shortened V by 1 base and J by 9 bases, and 16 bases separated the two germline ends. Variable domain in full (rest from reference TRBV19 and TRBJ2-1): DGGITQSPKYLFRKEGQNVTLSCEQNLNHDAMYWYRQDPGQGLRLIYYSQIVNDFQKGDIAEGYSVSREKKESFPLTVTSAQKNPTAFYLCASSIGGVALREQFFGPGTRLTVL.

To note about this clone: One junction end does not reproduce the germline sequence, and a read error may be involved. This chain's CDR3 is CATSRGTGGHTEASF. CDR3 sequence (DNA): TGTGCCACCAGCAGGGGCACAGGGGGCCACACTGAAGCTTCCTTT. V usage is TRBV15 and J usage is TRBJ1-1, with TRBD1 matching 9 bases. The CDR3 is 15 amino acids. Germline assignment: CDR1 LNHNV and CDR2 YYDKDF (reference sequence).

The CDR3 loop is CASSFRGNTEAFF. For the CDR3, the DNA is TGTGCCAGCAGCTTCCGGGGAAACACTGAAGCTTTCTTT. The chain links TRBV5-4 to TRBJ1-1; D call uncertain. The CDR3 totals 13 residues. The germline CDR1 and CDR2 sequences are SGHNT and YYREEE (reference sequence). V was trimmed by 2 bases and J by 2 bases, leaving 7 bases between them.

This clone was recorded once. The chain links TRBV5-1 to TRBJ2-2; TRBD1 aligns across 9 bases. With V trimmed by 4 bases and J by 4 bases, 2 bases remained unmatched. The V gene's germline CDR1 is SGHRS and CDR2 YFSETQ. There are 14 residues in the CDR3. This CDR3 reads CASSPDRGTGELFF. Here the CDR3 DNA reads TGCGCCAGCAGCCCGGACAGGGGCACCGGGGAGCTGTTTTTT.

In DNA, the CDR3 is TGTGCCTGGAGTGTTTTGGTTGAGGCGACCCAGTACTTC. Protein: CAWSVLVEATQYF. The chain couples TRBV30 to TRBJ2-5; the D is unclear. The germline V gene has CDR1 GTSNPN and CDR2 SVGIG (reference sequence). Between the trimmed V and J ends, which lost 0 bases and 7 bases, there was a span of 12 bases. The CDR3 consists of 13 residues.

The V gene is TRBV10-1, the J gene TRBJ2-1; D may match TRBD1 or TRBD2 (5 bases each). The CDR3 runs 14 residues. Trimming left V 8 bases short and J 0 bases short, with 11 bases between. Per germline, CDR1 WNHNN and CDR2 SYGVQD (reference sequence). CDR3 DNA: TGCGCCAGCGGGACGGAAAGCTCCTACAATGAGCAGTTCTTC. The encoded protein is CASGTESSYNEQFF.

This chain connects TRBV18 to TRBJ2-5, with 12 bases fitting TRBD2. Germline trimming cut 2 bases from V and 3 bases from J; bases unmatched to any gene: 7. This CDR3 spans 17 amino acids. CDR1 is KGHSH, CDR2 LQKENI, per germline. The CDR3 DNA is TGTGCCAGCTCACCAAGGCTAGCGGGGGGGTCGGAAGAGACCCAGTACTTC. Amino acid sequence: CASSPRLAGGSEETQYF.

V and J are TRBV5-1 and TRBJ1-6; TRBD1 might be the D (6 bases). Germline V lookup: CDR1 SGHRS, CDR2 YFSETQ. This CDR3 has 16 amino acids. With 4 bases removed from V and 9 bases from J, the gap between germline ends came to 20 bases. The CDR3, as DNA: TGCGCCAGCAGCCCGTGGGGTGGGGGGGCTGGTTCACCCCTCCACTTT. Protein sequence: CASSPWGGGAGSPLHF.

Regarding this clone: One end of the junction fails to match germline, which may point to a read error. The chain couples TRBV27 to TRBJ2-7; the D call may be TRBD1 or TRBD2 (5 bases each). CDR1 is MNHEY, CDR2 SMNVEV, per germline (reference sequence). This CDR3 is 16 amino acids long. In DNA, the CDR3 is TGTGCCAGCAGTTCCATATACACCGGGACCTCCGACGAGCAGTACTTC. It encodes CASSSIYTGTSDEQYF.

The CDR3: CACEGATTGEQYF. The DNA for the CDR3 is TGTGCCTGTGAAGGGGCGACTACGGGCGAGCAGTACTTC. The chain joins TRBV2 to TRBJ2-7, with D perhaps assigned TRBD1 or TRBD2 (5 bases each). The CDR3 runs to 13 residues. V dropped 11 bases and J dropped 6 bases, with 20 bases sitting between them. Germline CDR1 reads SNHLY; CDR2 reads FYNNEI.